This entry describes one T cell receptor beta chain. Its antigen is unidentified. The repertoire was sequenced with immunoSEQ multiplex PCR; TCRdb's copy has only in-frame clones and lacks some. The table includes about 150,000 clones, about nine tenths detected once. The data originate from a study of T cell responses to AZD1222 COVID-19 vaccine. Across the study: Both about-4-week and about-12-week second-dose recipients were combined.

Findings of the study overall: Spike-specific TCR breadth and depth grew following two AZD1222 doses.

Germline-derived CDR1 and CDR2 are SGDLS and YYNGEE. This CDR3 has 13 residues. Trimming stripped 0 bases from V and 6 bases from J, with 7 bases between. This clonotype was obtained from an adult in good health. Sequenced material: peripheral blood, taken on day 0 of AZD1222 vaccination. V is TRBV9 and J is TRBJ2-1; D ambiguous. The CDR3 sequence: CASSVDPSNEQFF. CDR3 DNA sequence: TGTGCCAGCAGCGTAGACCCTTCCAATGAGCAGTTCTTC. Complete variable domain (other parts from reference TRBV9 and TRBJ2-1): DSGVTQTPKHLITATGQRVTLRCSPRSGDLSVYWYQQSLDQGLQFLIQYYNGEERAKGNILERFSAQQFPDLHSELNLSSLELGDSALYFCASSVDPSNEQFFGPGTRLTVL.